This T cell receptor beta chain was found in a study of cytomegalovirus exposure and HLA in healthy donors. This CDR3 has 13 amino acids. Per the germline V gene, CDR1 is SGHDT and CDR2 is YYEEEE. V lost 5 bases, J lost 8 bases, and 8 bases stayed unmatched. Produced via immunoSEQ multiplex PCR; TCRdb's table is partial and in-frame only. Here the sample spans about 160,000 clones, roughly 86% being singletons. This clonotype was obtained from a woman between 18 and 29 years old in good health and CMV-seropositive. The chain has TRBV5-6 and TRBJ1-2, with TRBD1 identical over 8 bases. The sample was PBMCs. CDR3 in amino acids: CASRELTGDGYTF. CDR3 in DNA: TGTGCCAGCAGGGAATTGACAGGGGACGGCTACACCTTC.